This note documents a single TCR beta chain sequence. Its antigen remains unknown. This sample was included in a study of T-cell memory formation after mild COVID-19. The study's findings and limits: For contracting clones, CD4+ ones sat mainly in CM and EM, CD8+ in EMRA. Whether second-wave clones peaking at day 37 were SARS-CoV-2 specific went unconfirmed. Some clones that responded turned up in pre-infection memory, which suggests that cross-reactive memory joined in. Contracting clones from day 15 to 85 had balanced CD4/CD8; later expanders favoured CD4+.

TCRdb analysed the 5' RACE reads with MiXCR anew, one entry per CDR3 protein. The sample lists a few hundred thousand distinct CDR3 sequences; 13% to 15% were seen once. J lost 6 bases, V lost 3 bases, and 6 bases had no gene match. The CDR3 is 14 amino acids. Looked up from germline, CDR1 is LGHNA and CDR2 is YNFKEQ. Sequencing was done on a sample of PBMCs or a T cell subset sorted from them (not recorded which). V and J are TRBV4-2 and TRBJ1-2, with 8 bases lining up with TRBD1. The TCR comes from a man aged 18 to 30 who had mild COVID-19 (a few samples of this study predate the infection). Cell type and time point are not known. The chain's CDR3 is CASSHRQGRDGYTF. The CDR3 DNA is TGTGCCAGCAGCCATCGACAGGGGAGGGATGGCTACACCTTC.